These 20 T cell receptor beta chains were all obtained from the same sample, sequenced in a study of human T cells and chemical hapten exposure. Each CDR3 protein is one row after TCRdb ran MiXCR on the 5' RACE reads. There are about 140,000 distinct CDR3 sequences in the sample; around 4% occur only once, and about 1.3% lies in the top ten. Researchers extracted total RNA from unfractionated whole blood. The receptors shown here come from a female donor in good health.

There are many counts of this clonotype. The V gene is TRBV3-1, the J gene TRBJ2-7; TRBD1 or TRBD2 may be the D gene (5 bases each). V gave up 0 bases and J gave up 7 bases, with 25 bases separating them. There are 18 residues in the CDR3. Germline V gives CDR1 LGHDT, CDR2 YNNKEL (reference sequence). CDR3 sequence reads: CASSQDGVLGEPFEEQYF. The CDR3 nucleotides are TGTGCCAGCAGCCAAGATGGGGTACTAGGGGAACCCTTTGAGGAGCAGTACTTC.

This clonotype has ten or more counts. J is TRBJ1-2 and V is TRBV30; 7 positions match TRBD1. Germline assignment: CDR1 GTSNPN and CDR2 SVGIG (reference sequence). The CDR3 runs to 13 residues. With 5 bases clipped from V and 3 bases from J, the junction kept 6 bases outside the gene matches. The CDR3 is CAWGDRMDYGYTF. CDR3 coding DNA: TGTGCCTGGGGGGACAGAATGGACTATGGCTACACCTTC.

In this sample, this clonotype turned up many times. The chain links TRBV7-9 to TRBJ1-6; D remains unclear. V lost 3 bases to trimming and J lost 7 bases, with 7 bases between them. CDR1 is SEHNR and CDR2 is FQNEAQ in the germline V gene (reference sequence). The CDR3 covers 13 residues. The chain's CDR3 is CASSFQGNSPLHF. CDR3 DNA: TGTGCCAGCAGCTTCCAAGGGAATTCACCCCTCCACTTT. Combining the CDR3 with reference TRBV7-9 and TRBJ1-6 gives the whole variable domain DTGVSQNPRHKITKRGQNVTFRCDPISEHNRLYWYRQTLGQGPEFLTYFQNEAQLEKSRLLSDRFSAERPKGSFSTLEIQRTEQGDSAMYLCASSFQGNSPLHFGNGTRLTVT.

This clonotype was picked up many times. The genes are TRBV2 and TRBJ2-5; 9 nucleotides match TRBD1. CDR3 length equals 13 residues. In germline, CDR1 is SNHLY, CDR2 FYNNEI. With 6 bases clipped from V and 3 bases from J, the junction kept 2 bases outside the gene matches. Here the CDR3 DNA reads TGTGCCAGCAGGGACAGGGGCAAAGAGACCCAGTACTTC. Encoded protein: CASRDRGKETQYF.

This clonotype was counted ten times or more. CDR3 bases: TGTGCCAGCTCACCACCGGGGATTACCTACGAGCAGTACTTC. Translation: CASSPPGITYEQYF. The chain recombines TRBV18 with TRBJ2-7; D not resolved. The germline V and J ends were trimmed by 0 bases and 2 bases, with 8 bases remaining between them. Looked up from germline, CDR1 is KGHSH and CDR2 is LQKENI. This CDR3 is built from 14 residues.

The chain joins TRBV29-1 to TRBJ2-7; D ambiguous. CDR1 and CDR2 from the germline V gene are SQVTM and ANQGSEA. Trimming took off 4 bases at V and 1 base at J, with 8 bases between the two ends. The CDR3 spans 12 residues. CDR3 nucleotide sequence: TGCAGCGTTGGTGCTGCATCCTACGAGCAGTACTTC. It yields the protein CSVGAASYEQYF.

V usage is TRBV6-1 and J usage is TRBJ2-1, with D possibly TRBD1 on 6 matching bases. Trimming shortened V by 2 bases and J by 7 bases, and 12 bases separated the two germline ends. Germline V gene data show CDR1 as MNHNS and CDR2 as SASEGT. The CDR3 is made up of 14 amino acids. CDR3 sequence: CASSERQAANEQFF. The CDR3 DNA follows: TGTGCCAGCAGTGAACGACAGGCGGCTAATGAGCAGTTCTTC.

In this sample, this clonotype turned up many times. V gene TRBV20-1 combines with J gene TRBJ2-1, with D tentatively TRBD1 (6 bases). The CDR3 sequence is 15 residues long. Looked up from germline, CDR1 is DFQATT and CDR2 is SNEGSKA (reference sequence). The CDR3 protein is CSTSRPGVSYNEQFF. CDR3 DNA sequence: TGCAGCACAAGCCGCCCAGGGGTATCCTACAATGAGCAGTTCTTC.

This clonotype was observed many times. The gene calls are TRBV2 and TRBJ2-5, with D perhaps matching TRBD2 (5 bases). CDR1 and CDR2 (germline): SNHLY, FYNNEI. This CDR3 has 14 residues. V shed 0 bases and J shed 4 bases, with 9 bases lying between them. The DNA for the CDR3 is TGTGCCAGCAGTGAAGCGCTAGCTAGAGAGACCCAGTACTTC. Residues: CASSEALARETQYF.

This clonotype appeared many times. J is TRBJ1-5 and V is TRBV12-3 or TRBV12-4; TRBD1 might be the D (5 bases). The CDR3 is 15 amino acids. V was shortened by 3 bases and J by 2 bases, with 11 bases between the two germline ends. The CDR3: CASSLSQGGNQPQHF. The DNA for the CDR3 is TGTGCCAGCAGTTTGAGTCAGGGAGGCAATCAGCCCCAGCATTTT.

This clonotype was recorded at least ten times. The J gene is TRBJ1-3, the V gene TRBV7-2, with D hard to call. Trimming shortened V by 5 bases and J by 2 bases, and 13 bases separated the two germline ends. There are 15 residues in the CDR3. The germline V gene encodes CDR1 SGHTA and CDR2 FQGNSA. CDR3 sequence: CASSPDGKPGNTIYF. In DNA, the CDR3 is TGTGCCAGCAGCCCCGACGGAAAACCTGGAAACACCATATATTTT.

With regard to this clonotype: A much larger clone lies one base from this, so it may be a read error. V is TRBV15 and J is TRBJ1-4, with D possibly TRBD1 on 6 matching bases. CDR3 length equals 14 residues. Germline V lookup: CDR1 LNHNV, CDR2 YYDKDF (reference sequence). The V end was cut by 2 bases, the J end by 7 bases, with 11 bases between. The CDR3 sequence is CATSRPWTAEKLFF. The CDR3 region has the DNA TGTGCCACCAGCAGACCATGGACAGCTGAAAAACTGTTTTTT.

There are a few counts of this clonotype. The J gene is TRBJ2-3, the V gene TRBV5-4; 9 nucleotides line up with TRBD1. Per the germline V gene, CDR1 is SGHNT and CDR2 is YYREEE (reference sequence). The CDR3 is 16 residues long. V lost 1 base and J lost 9; bases outside the gene matches: 12. The chain's CDR3 is CASSLQQGAATGTQYF. The CDR3 nucleotides are TGTGCCAGCAGCTTGCAACAGGGGGCAGCGACAGGAACGCAGTATTTT.

This clonotype was seen ten or more times. The chain combines TRBV5-4 with TRBJ2-5; the D gene could be TRBD1 or TRBD2 (5 bases each). CDR3 length: 13 residues. V was pared by 0 bases and J by 13 bases, with 16 bases between. Germline V gives CDR1 SGHNT, CDR2 YYREEE (reference sequence). The CDR3 sequence is CASSLGADPRGYF. CDR3 nucleotide sequence: TGTGCCAGCAGCTTGGGGGCAGACCCGAGGGGGTACTTC.

This clonotype was counted at least ten times. The J gene is TRBJ2-1, the V gene TRBV9; 8 positions agree with TRBD2. V shed 0 bases, J shed 10 bases, and the junction held 18 bases outside the gene matches. This CDR3 region has 18 residues. Germline CDR1 and CDR2: SGDLS and YYNGEE. CDR3: CASSVVSGGISGESEQFF. Here the CDR3 DNA reads TGTGCCAGCAGCGTAGTCAGCGGGGGAATCAGCGGGGAATCAGAGCAGTTCTTC.

This clonotype has a count of ten or more. In DNA form, the CDR3 reads TGTGCCAGCAGTTTTACACATGGGATGTTCTTC. Its protein product is CASSFTHGMFF. This chain joins TRBV6-2 or TRBV6-3 and TRBJ2-1; D uncertain. Deletions cut 4 bases from V and 15 bases from J, with 13 bases between. The CDR3 runs to 11 residues. The germline gives CDR1 MNHEY, CDR2 SVGEGT.

This clonotype was counted at least ten times. The chain joins TRBV9 to TRBJ2-2; D unclear. The CDR3 loop spans 13 amino acids. In germline, CDR1 is SGDLS, CDR2 YYNGEE. Trimming removed 0 bases at V and 3 bases at J, with 3 bases between. In DNA form, the CDR3 reads TGTGCCAGCAGCGTAGTGGACACCGGGGAGCTGTTTTTT. Its translation is CASSVVDTGELFF.

This clonotype was counted many times. V gene TRBV18 combines with J gene TRBJ1-5, with D tentatively TRBD1 (6 bases). The CDR3 is made up of 18 amino acids. Germline CDR1 KGHSH, CDR2 LQKENI. V was trimmed by 4 bases and J by 5 bases, leaving 24 bases between them. CDR3 nucleotide sequence: TGTGCCAGCTCACTAACAGCGCTAAGGACAGAGGTTGATCAGCCCCAGCATTTT. Encoded protein: CASSLTALRTEVDQPQHF.

This chain links TRBV5-1 with TRBJ1-6, with 7 bases fitting TRBD1. J gave up 7 bases and V 1 base, and 11 bases lay outside the gene matches. Germline CDR1 SGHRS, CDR2 YFSETQ. The CDR3 has 17 residues. The CDR3 here is CASSLNTLRTGNSPLHF. The CDR3, as DNA: TGCGCCAGCAGCTTGAATACATTAAGGACAGGCAATTCACCCCTCCACTTT.

The table lists this clonotype with many counts. The rearrangement joins TRBV2 to TRBJ2-5, with D perhaps TRBD2 (5 bases). CDR3 length equals 16 residues. V lost 7 bases, J lost 1 base, and 19 bases lay in between. Germline CDR1 and CDR2: SNHLY and FYNNEI. CDR3 DNA sequence: TGTGCCAGCATCCTTGATCGGGGAGACCCCCAAGAGACCCAGTACTTC. This gives the protein CASILDRGDPQETQYF. Full variable domain (outside the CDR3, taken from reference TRBV2 and TRBJ2-5): EPEVTQTPSHQVTQMGQEVILRCVPISNHLYFYWYRQILGQKVEFLVSFYNNEISEKSEIFDDQFSVERPDGSNFTLKIRSTKLEDSAMYFCASILDRGDPQETQYFGPGTRLLVL.